Listed below are T cell receptor beta chains from one sample, sequenced in a study of blood T cell repertoires in COVID-19. This table comes from immunoSEQ multiplex PCR, and its TCRdb copy is limited to in-frame clones, with some not included. The data contain about 160,000 clones, roughly 84% of them singletons. Sequencing was carried out using peripheral blood. The source is a man in his sixties or seventies with acute or convalescent COVID-19. Both conserved end residues are part of each CDR3. A D gene is named only where the DNA matches it firmly. A clone size is listed for some rows: how often the clone was seen (once, few, many), or a class if it is expanded.

cdr3_aa cdr3_nt clone_size j_call d_call v_call
CASSTTGFSNQPQHF TGTGCCAGTAGTACGACAGGGTTTAGCAATCAGCCCCAGCATTTT few TRBJ1-5 TRBD1 TRBV19
CASRGQGYNEQFF TGTGCCAGCAGGGGACAGGGCTACAATGAGCAGTTCTTC NA TRBJ2-1 TRBD1 TRBV2
CASSLLRTSGSSHEQYF TGTGCCAGCAGTTTACTCAGAACTAGCGGGAGTTCCCACGAGCAGTACTTC NA TRBJ2-7 TRBD2 TRBV28
CASSPRLASSTDTQYF TGTGCCAGCAGCCCCAGACTAGCGTCTAGCACAGATACGCAGTATTTT NA TRBJ2-3 TRBD2 TRBV28
CASSPPGLASYNEQFF TGTGCCAGCAGCCCTCCAGGTCTAGCCTCCTACAATGAGCAGTTCTTC NA TRBJ2-1 NA TRBV7-8
CASSMGRVTEAFF TGTGCCAGCAGCATGGGGAGGGTTACTGAAGCTTTCTTT NA TRBJ1-1 NA TRBV5-4
CASSLIAGSTEAFF TGTGCCAGCAGCTTAATTGCGGGGAGCACTGAAGCTTTCTTT NA TRBJ1-1 NA TRBV7-3
CAISVRTSGGAGTQYF TGTGCCATCAGTGTGAGGACTAGCGGGGGGGCAGGTACGCAGTATTTT NA TRBJ2-3 TRBD2 TRBV10-3
CATRAGGEWETQYF TGTGCCACCCGGGCCGGGGGGGAATGGGAGACCCAGTACTTC NA TRBJ2-5 TRBD2 TRBV24-1
CASSLGPPLYTIYF TGTGCCAGCAGTTTAGGTCCTCCACTCTACACCATATATTTT NA TRBJ1-3 NA TRBV28
CASSLVRTYEQYF TGTGCCAGCAGCTTAGTCAGAACCTACGAGCAGTACTTC NA TRBJ2-7 NA TRBV7-8
CASSTNKWGRTNEKLFF TGTGCCAGCAGTACTAATAAGTGGGGGCGCACTAATGAAAAACTGTTTTTT NA TRBJ1-4 NA TRBV28
CASSQGTTDTQYF TGTGCCAGCTCCCAGGGTACCACAGATACGCAGTATTTT once TRBJ2-3 NA TRBV18
CASSESVGVTGELFF TGTGCCAGCAGTGAAAGCGTAGGTGTCACCGGGGAGCTGTTTTTT NA TRBJ2-2 NA TRBV2
CASSQGGTSVETQYF TGCGCCAGCAGCCAGGGTGGGACTAGCGTGGAGACCCAGTACTTC NA TRBJ2-5 TRBD2 TRBV4-1
CASSVPGHHYEQYF TGTGCCAGTAGTGTCCCGGGACACCACTACGAGCAGTACTTC NA TRBJ2-7 NA TRBV19
CASSLGSGRGPNTGELFF TGTGCCAGCAGTTTGGGTAGCGGGAGGGGCCCGAACACCGGGGAGCTGTTTTTT many TRBJ2-2 TRBD2 TRBV28
CASSLTGSGETQYF TGCGCCAGCAGCCTCACGGGGTCCGGGGAGACCCAGTACTTC NA TRBJ2-5 NA TRBV5-1
CASSPPITNYGYTF TGTGCCAGCAGCCCCCCCATCACTAACTATGGCTACACCTTC NA TRBJ1-2 NA TRBV5-6
CASSLGVANTEAFF TGCGCCAGCAGCCTAGGGGTTGCGAACACTGAAGCTTTCTTT NA TRBJ1-1 NA TRBV5-1
CASRPGGTPNTGELFF TGTGCCAGCAGGCCCGGGGGGACACCGAACACCGGGGAGCTGTTTTTT NA TRBJ2-2 NA TRBV7-3
CASSNTVQGTEFF TGTGCCAGCAGCAACACAGTACAGGGCACGGAGTTCTTC NA TRBJ2-1 NA TRBV6-5
CASSRRTSGEETQYF TGTGCCAGTAGTAGGCGGACTAGCGGGGAAGAGACCCAGTACTTC once TRBJ2-5 TRBD2 TRBV19
CAISEAGTSGKDTQYF TGTGCCATCAGTGAGGCCGGGACTAGCGGAAAAGATACGCAGTATTTT once TRBJ2-3 TRBD2 TRBV10-3
CASSLTGDSGNTIYF TGCGCCAGCAGCTTAACAGGGGACTCTGGAAACACCATATATTTT NA TRBJ1-3 TRBD1 TRBV5-1
CASSPLNTGELFF TGTGCCAGCAGCCCACTGAACACCGGGGAGCTGTTTTTT NA TRBJ2-2 NA TRBV12-3/TRBV12-4
CSAKGAHEQYF TGCAGTGCTAAGGGGGCCCACGAGCAGTACTTC many TRBJ2-7 TRBD1 TRBV20-1
CASSRRENEKLFF TGTGCCAGTAGTCGGAGGGAGAATGAAAAACTGTTTTTT NA TRBJ1-4 NA TRBV19
CASPQVNYGYTF TGTGCCAGCCCACAGGTTAACTATGGCTACACCTTC NA TRBJ1-2 NA TRBV2
CASSLVRPIGGGVNTGELFF TGTGCTAGCAGCTTAGTGCGTCCAATAGGCGGGGGAGTAAACACCGGGGAGCTGTTTTTT NA TRBJ2-2 TRBD2 TRBV7-7
CASSAQAWEQYF TGTGCCAGCAGTGCCCAGGCCTGGGAGCAGTACTTC once TRBJ2-7 NA TRBV28
CASAPTLAGDYEQYF TGTGCCAGTGCCCCGACTCTGGCGGGGGACTACGAGCAGTACTTC NA TRBJ2-7 TRBD2 TRBV19
CASGTEITEAFF TGTGCCAGCGGGACAGAAATTACTGAAGCTTTCTTT NA TRBJ1-1 TRBD1 TRBV6-5
CASRASGTSDTGELFF TGTGCCAGCAGGGCGTCCGGGACTAGTGACACCGGGGAGCTGTTTTTT once TRBJ2-2 TRBD2 TRBV28
CASSVDFTDTQYF TGTGCCAGCAGCGTAGACTTCACAGATACGCAGTATTTT NA TRBJ2-3 NA TRBV11-3
CARQTSGGNEQFF TGTGCCAGGCAGACTAGCGGGGGGAATGAGCAGTTCTTC NA TRBJ2-1 TRBD2 TRBV7-9
CASSQDGQGDEKLFF TGCGCCAGCAGCCAAGACGGACAGGGAGATGAAAAACTGTTTTTT few TRBJ1-4 TRBD1 TRBV4-1
CASGRDRSTYEQYF TGTGCCAGCGGTCGGGACAGGAGTACCTACGAGCAGTACTTC once TRBJ2-7 TRBD1 TRBV7-9
CASSGSSRQPQHF TGTGCCAGTAGTGGGAGCTCCCGCCAGCCCCAGCATTTT NA TRBJ1-5 NA TRBV19
CASSSSRDRGRREKLFF TGTGCCAGCAGTTCGTCCCGGGACAGGGGTCGGAGGGAAAAACTGTTTTTT NA TRBJ1-4 TRBD1 TRBV28
CASRGDLSTGELFF TGTGCCAGCAGAGGGGATCTCAGTACCGGGGAGCTGTTTTTT NA TRBJ2-2 NA TRBV6-4
CSVSPAGGNTEAFF TGCAGCGTTAGTCCAGCAGGGGGGAACACTGAAGCTTTCTTT NA TRBJ1-1 TRBD1 TRBV29-1
CASSGQGHYGYTF TGTGCCAGCAGTGGACAGGGGCACTATGGCTACACCTTC NA TRBJ1-2 TRBD1 TRBV2